A single sample gave rise to the 21 T cell receptor beta chains below, sequenced in a study of vaccination and CD4 T cells after COVID-19. MiXCR was run by TCRdb on the PCR reads, yielding one entry per CDR3 protein. Among some 40,000 distinct CDR3 sequences listed, more than 35% were seen once. Time point denoted: late sampling 161 to 241 days after vaccination in a few convalescent patients. The sequencing used CD4+ T cells from blood, collected about 7 months after SARS-CoV-2 vaccination. These TCRs come from a human donor who had recovered from COVID-19.

The chain has TRBV19 and TRBJ1-2; D remains ambiguous. This CDR3 has 14 residues. The germline V gene encodes CDR1 LNHDA and CDR2 SQIVND (reference sequence). Trimming left V 3 bases short and J 6 bases short, with 14 bases between. DNA of the CDR3: TGTGCCAGTAGTATGACTGGTCAATCCAATGGCTACACCTTC. Amino acid sequence: CASSMTGQSNGYTF.

The V and J genes are TRBV19 and TRBJ2-3, with 8 bases matching TRBD2. Germline values: CDR1 LNHDA, CDR2 SQIVND (reference sequence). The junction had 9 bases not matched to a gene; V was cut back by 10 bases and J by 6 bases. The CDR3 extends over 13 amino acids. CDR3 DNA: TGTGCCACCCGAAATAGCGGGACTGATACGCAGTATTTT. This encodes CATRNSGTDTQYF.

This clonotype was counted only a few times. The chain carries TRBV27 and TRBJ1-2, with 10 nucleotides matching TRBD1. V shed 3 bases, J shed 7 bases, and the junction held 5 bases outside the gene matches. CDR1 and CDR2 from the germline V gene are MNHEY and SMNVEV (reference sequence). The CDR3 totals 14 residues. CDR3 nucleotide sequence: TGTGCCAGCAGTTTTCGGACAGGGGGATCTGGCTACACCTTC. Translated: CASSFRTGGSGYTF.

This clonotype was detected only a few times. This chain uses TRBV24-1 with TRBJ2-2; 10 positions match TRBD2. CDR1 KGHDR and CDR2 SFDVKD come from the germline V gene. V was pared by 2 bases and J by 6 bases, with 5 bases of the junction left unmatched. There are 16 residues in the CDR3. The CDR3, as DNA: TGTGCCACCAGTGATTCTGGACTAGCGGCACCCGGGGAGCTGTTTTTT. Translated, it gives CATSDSGLAAPGELFF.

The chain employs TRBV10-1 and TRBJ2-5, with TRBD2 matching over 14 bases. Germline-derived CDR1 and CDR2 are WNHNN and SYGVQD (reference sequence). The V and J ends lost 5 bases and 2 bases, in that order; junction bases with no gene match: 4. This CDR3 has 16 residues. The CDR3 DNA reads as TGCGCCAGCAGTCAAGGACTAGCGGGAGGACAAGAGACCCAGTACTTC. This codes for CASSQGLAGGQETQYF.

This clonotype turned up a few times. This sequence joins TRBV28 and TRBJ1-6; D ambiguous. CDR3 length equals 16 residues. Germline CDR1 reads MDHEN; CDR2 reads SYDVKM. V was shortened by 6 bases and J by 8 bases, with 20 bases between the two germline ends. The CDR3, as DNA: TGTGCCAGCAGCTCTCTCCCGGGGTTTTGGTATTCACCCCTCCACTTT. It codes for CASSSLPGFWYSPLHF.

This sequence joins TRBV11-3 and TRBJ2-5; D may be TRBD2 (5 bases). Germline CDR1 and CDR2: SGHNT and YENEEA. The V end was cut by 5 bases, the J end by 1 base, with 8 bases between. The CDR3 has 13 amino acids. The CDR3 DNA reads as TGTGCCAGCAGCCGTCGGGGCCAAGAGACCCAGTACTTC. This sequence encodes CASSRRGQETQYF.

This chain uses TRBV24-1 with TRBJ2-7; TRBD2 aligns across 10 bases. Per germline, CDR1 KGHDR and CDR2 SFDVKD. The CDR3 contains 14 residues. The J segment lost 2 bases and the V segment lost 3 bases, leaving 0 bases of the junction unmatched. The CDR3 region is CATSDGTSAYEQYF. The CDR3 coding sequence is TGTGCCACCAGTGATGGGACTAGCGCCTACGAGCAGTACTTC.

This clonotype was seen a handful of times. Sequence at one end of the junction differs from germline and may be a read error. The chain recombines TRBV7-7 with TRBJ2-5; the D gene could be TRBD1 or TRBD2 (6 bases each). In germline, CDR1 is SSHAT, CDR2 FNYEAQ (reference sequence). CDR3 length equals 15 residues. CDR3 region: CASSLVGGLDETQYF. The CDR3 DNA sequence: TGTGCTAGCAGCTTAGTAGGGGGGCTCGACGAGACCCAGTACTTC.

The chain combines TRBV2 with TRBJ2-2, with TRBD2 identical over 10 bases. CDR1 is SNHLY, CDR2 FYNNEI, per germline. V lost 8 bases and J lost 5; bases outside the gene matches: 5. CDR3 length: 14 amino acids. The CDR3 bases are TGTGCCAGCGTAGGACTAGCGGTTACCGGGGAGCTGTTTTTT. It codes for CASVGLAVTGELFF.

The sample holds a few counts of this clonotype. The genes are TRBV27 and TRBJ2-2; weak D call: TRBD2 (5 bases). The V and J ends lost 5 bases and 6 bases respectively, with 19 bases between them. The germline V gene has CDR1 MNHEY and CDR2 SMNVEV (reference sequence). CDR3 length: 16 residues. The CDR3 DNA sequence: TGTGCCAGCAGTCCGAGTCGGGGTGTTATAGCCGGGGAGCTGTTTTTT. Translation gives CASSPSRGVIAGELFF.

The chain carries TRBV10-3 and TRBJ2-1; possible D gene TRBD1, 5 bases. The CDR3 runs to 12 residues. Germline V gene sequence: CDR1 ENHRY, CDR2 SYGVKD. Trimming cost V 8 bases and J 10 bases, with 15 bases left between them. The DNA for the CDR3 is TGTGCCATCGAACAGGAGTCGAGAGAGCAGTTCTTC. Its translation: CAIEQESREQFF.

The chain links TRBV12-3 or TRBV12-4 to TRBJ2-1; tentatively, D is TRBD2 (6 bases). V was cut by 6 bases and J by 3 bases, with 12 bases left in between. This CDR3 region has 14 residues. The CDR3 DNA reads as TGTGCCAGCAGACCGGGAGACCTCTACAATGAGCAGTTCTTC. This sequence encodes CASRPGDLYNEQFF.

Comment on this clonotype: One end of the junction does not line up with germline, which may come from a read error. The chain links TRBV6-5 to TRBJ1-6, with D unresolved. The V gene's germline CDR1 is MNHEY and CDR2 SVGAGI. The CDR3 is made up of 18 amino acids. CDR3: CASSYSDPGGPYNSPLHF. CDR3 nucleotide sequence: TGTGCCAGCAGTTACTCAGACCCGGGAGGGCCCTACAATTCACCCCTCCACTTT.

The V and J genes are TRBV21-1 and TRBJ2-7; the tabulated D call, TRBD1, remains unverified against the DNA. TRBV21-1 is shown as a pseudogene. This CDR3 region has 13 residues. CDR3 region: CAKPGRSPGEQYF. CDR3 DNA: TGTGCCAAACCGGGACGGTCACCTGGCGAGCAGTACTTC.

This clonotype was picked up a small number of times. The V and J genes are TRBV20-1 and TRBJ2-1; TRBD1 matches 10 bases. The junction had 6 bases not matched to a gene; V was cut back by 5 bases and J by 5 bases. The CDR3 is 14 amino acids. Germline lookup yields CDR1 DFQATT and CDR2 SNEGSKA (reference sequence). Here the CDR3 reads CSAVWTGGNNEQFF. CDR3 coding DNA: TGCAGTGCTGTCTGGACAGGGGGGAACAATGAGCAGTTCTTC.

This clonotype has just a few counts. The CDR3 protein is CSAREVDRGLNSPLHF. In DNA form, the CDR3 reads TGCAGTGCTAGAGAGGTAGACAGGGGCTTAAATTCACCCCTCCACTTT. The J gene is TRBJ1-6, the V gene TRBV20-1; 8 bases fit TRBD1. V lost 0 bases, J lost 7 bases, and 8 bases stayed unmatched. The V gene's germline CDR1 is DFQATT and CDR2 SNEGSKA (reference sequence). This CDR3 is built from 16 residues.

The chain employs TRBV6-1 and TRBJ2-7; a possible D gene is TRBD1 (5 bases). V was shortened by 7 bases and J by 3 bases, with 13 bases between the two germline ends. CDR3 size: 13 residues. The germline CDR1 and CDR2 sequences are MNHNS and SASEGT. This CDR3 is CASTPGQGYEQYF. In DNA form, the CDR3 reads TGTGCCAGCACCCCCGGGCAGGGCTACGAGCAGTACTTC.

V gene TRBV6-5 combines with J gene TRBJ2-3; TRBD2 is a possible D gene (5 bases). The V end lost 4 bases, the J end lost 3 bases, and 11 bases lay between the germline ends. The germline V gene encodes CDR1 MNHEY and CDR2 SVGAGI. The CDR3 totals 14 residues. CDR3 bases: TGTGCCAGCAGTTTAGGCGGGCGGACAGATACGCAGTATTTT. Its translation: CASSLGGRTDTQYF.

The rearrangement joins TRBV5-1 to TRBJ2-7, with 9 positions matching TRBD2. CDR3 length: 15 residues. V was clipped by 0 bases and J by 3 bases; unmatched bases: 4. Looked up from germline, CDR1 is SGHRS and CDR2 is YFSETQ. The CDR3 nucleotides are TGCGCCAGCAGCTTGGAAGCGGGAGGTTACTACGAGCAGTACTTC. This gives the protein CASSLEAGGYYEQYF.

This CDR3 reads CASANSGGVQETQYF. The CDR3 nucleotides are TGTGCCAGCGCAAATAGCGGAGGGGTACAAGAGACCCAGTACTTC. The rearrangement uses TRBV6-1 and TRBJ2-5; maybe TRBD2 (6 bases). The V and J ends lost 8 bases and 2 bases respectively, with 18 bases between them. This CDR3 is 15 amino acids long. The V gene's germline CDR1 is MNHNS and CDR2 SASEGT.